The 9 T cell receptor beta chains below were found in one sample sequenced in a study of beta chain features in type 1 diabetes. Study-level points and caveats: Across all four CD4+ subsets, people with type 1 diabetes showed modestly shorter TCRB CDR3s.

Their antigen targets remain unknown. Expressed TCRB transcripts were sequenced, since all the RNA that had been isolated was reverse transcribed. Profiled with immunoSEQ multiplex PCR; TCRdb holds only in-frame clones, not every one. The data show about 170,000 clones, approximately 8.4% seen once. Sample: central memory CD4+ T cells from blood. These receptors all stem from a man aged 18 to 30 with type 1 diabetes.

Only a few counts were recorded for this clone. The V gene is TRBV9, the J gene TRBJ2-3; D unresolved. Trimming left V 2 bases short and J 5 bases short, with 6 bases between. The CDR3 is made up of 12 amino acids. Germline lookup yields CDR1 SGDLS and CDR2 YYNGEE. CDR3 sequence (DNA): TGTGCCAGCAGCGTTTTTCAAGATACGCAGTATTTT. It is translated as CASSVFQDTQYF. The full variable domain, completed using reference TRBV9 and TRBJ2-3, is DSGVTQTPKHLITATGQRVTLRCSPRSGDLSVYWYQQSLDQGLQFLIQYYNGEERAKGNILERFSAQQFPDLHSELNLSSLELGDSALYFCASSVFQDTQYFGPGTRLTVL.

The rearrangement links TRBV27 to TRBJ2-7, with 9 nucleotides matching TRBD1. The trim removed 5 bases at V and 5 bases at J, leaving 7 bases unmatched. Germline V gene sequence: CDR1 MNHEY, CDR2 SMNVEV (reference sequence). The CDR3 totals 14 residues. CDR3 region: CASSTRQGGHEQYF. CDR3 in DNA: TGTGCCAGCAGTACCAGACAGGGGGGGCACGAGCAGTACTTC.

The J gene is TRBJ1-5, the V gene TRBV5-6, with D possibly being TRBD1 (5 bases). V lost 3 bases and J lost 2, with 15 bases in between. The CDR3 length is 16 residues. Germline lookup yields CDR1 SGHDT and CDR2 YYEEEE. CDR3 DNA sequence: TGTGCCAGCAGCTCAACCGAAGGGGTTGGCAATCAGCCCCAGCATTTT. Its protein product is CASSSTEGVGNQPQHF.

DNA of the CDR3: TGTGCCAGCAGTGGTAGCGGCAATGAGCAGTTCTTC. Translating gives CASSGSGNEQFF. The V and J genes are TRBV2 and TRBJ2-1, with D possibly matching TRBD2 (6 bases). The CDR3 extends over 12 amino acids. V lost 4 bases to trimming and J lost 6 bases, with 7 bases between them. The germline V gene encodes CDR1 SNHLY and CDR2 FYNNEI.

The chain joins TRBV28 to TRBJ2-3; TRBD2 might be the D (5 bases). Germline V gene data show CDR1 as MDHEN and CDR2 as SYDVKM. This CDR3 is 12 amino acids long. Deletions cut 8 bases from V and 0 bases from J, with 6 bases between. CDR3 in amino acids: CASWESTDTQYF. In nucleotides, the CDR3 is TGTGCCAGCTGGGAGAGCACAGATACGCAGTATTTT.

This clone was counted between two and nine times. The chain carries TRBV15 and TRBJ2-5; 8 bases fit TRBD2. Germline assignment: CDR1 LNHNV and CDR2 YYDKDF (reference sequence). V lost 5 bases and J lost 5; bases outside the gene matches: 13. The CDR3 is 16 residues long. In nucleotides, the CDR3 is TGTGCCACCAGCGGTTCGGGACTAGGGATCGGCGAGACCCAGTACTTC. Protein: CATSGSGLGIGETQYF.

This clone came up a few times. At the DNA level, this CDR3 is encoded by other sequences in the same sample as well. The gene calls are TRBV29-1 and TRBJ2-7; a possible D gene is TRBD2 (5 bases). The CDR3 runs to 11 residues. The V end was cut by 6 bases, the J end by 7 bases, with 13 bases between. CDR1 and CDR2 from the germline V gene are SQVTM and ANQGSEA. The CDR3 protein is CSVATGGEQYF. CDR3 DNA sequence: TGCAGCGTGGCGACGGGCGGGGAGCAGTACTTC.

The gene calls are TRBV29-1 and TRBJ2-5; 11 nucleotides agree with TRBD2. Looked up from germline, CDR1 is SQVTM and CDR2 is ANQGSEA. The CDR3 has 13 amino acids. With V trimmed by 8 bases and J by 1 base, 3 bases remained unmatched. CDR3 in amino acids: CSTSGGVQETQYF. CDR3 nucleotide sequence: TGCAGCACTAGCGGGGGCGTCCAAGAGACCCAGTACTTC. Full variable domain (missing parts from reference TRBV29-1 and TRBJ2-5): SAVISQKPSRDICQRGTSLTIQCQVDSQVTMMFWYRQQPGQSLTLIATANQGSEATYESGFVIDKFPISRPNLTFSTLTVSNMSPEDSSIYLCSTSGGVQETQYFGPGTRLLVL.

This clone was counted only a few times. Different DNA sequences within this sample yield the same CDR3. The chain couples TRBV28 to TRBJ1-1, with 8 bases lining up with TRBD1. The length of the CDR3 is 13 residues. With 5 bases clipped from V and 6 bases from J, the junction kept 5 bases outside the gene matches. Germline V lookup: CDR1 MDHEN, CDR2 SYDVKM. Here the CDR3 DNA reads TGTGCCAGCAGTGGACAGGGTCGGGCTGAAGCTTTCTTT. Encoded protein: CASSGQGRAEAFF.